These 12 T cell receptor beta chains came from one sample sequenced in a study of T cells after yellow fever vaccination. Using its own MiXCR run on the 5' RACE reads, TCRdb lists one record per CDR3 protein. The profile covers some 420,000 distinct CDR3 sequences, with approximately 18% appearing a single time and 15% to 20% taken by the ten largest. The sequenced sample was PBMCs, obtained before the yellow fever booster vaccination. These receptors were taken from a man aged 18 to 30 who received the YFV17D yellow fever vaccine.

This clonotype was recorded a few times. The chain carries TRBV27 and TRBJ2-5; D possibly corresponds to TRBD2 (6 bases). With 4 bases removed from V and 6 bases from J, the gap between germline ends came to 12 bases. Germline CDR1 MNHEY, CDR2 SMNVEV (reference sequence). This CDR3 comprises 13 residues. The chain's CDR3 is CASSYGTAQTQYF. The DNA of the CDR3 is TGTGCCAGCAGTTACGGGACTGCCCAGACCCAGTACTTC.

The rearrangement links TRBV6-6 to TRBJ2-2, with 8 bases fitting TRBD1. This CDR3 contains 15 residues. V shed 5 bases, J shed 6 bases, and the junction held 8 bases outside the gene matches. Germline V gene lookup returns CDR1 MNHNY and CDR2 SVGAGI (reference sequence). The CDR3 DNA reads TGTGCCAGCAGTCGTGGACAGGGTATATCCGGGGAGCTGTTTTTT. Its translation is CASSRGQGISGELFF.

This clonotype has only one observation. This sequence joins TRBV11-3 and TRBJ2-1; no clear D gene. The CDR3 covers 11 residues. Trimming cost V 5 bases and J 10 bases, with 9 bases left between them. In germline, CDR1 is SGHNT, CDR2 YENEEA. DNA of the CDR3: TGTGCCAGCAGCCCCTTCACAGAGCAGTTCTTC. It yields the protein CASSPFTEQFF.

In its sample, this clonotype was seen a few times. The genes are TRBV4-1 and TRBJ2-1; tentatively, D is TRBD2 (7 bases). The CDR3 totals 15 residues. Germline V lookup: CDR1 MGHRA, CDR2 YSYEKL. The ends were cut back, 1 base at V and 5 bases at J, with 12 bases in the middle. CDR3 sequence: CASSQVQGGDNEQFF. The CDR3 DNA is TGCGCCAGCAGCCAAGTCCAAGGGGGGGACAATGAGCAGTTCTTC.

The rearrangement links TRBV6-4 to TRBJ2-3; D is uncertain. CDR3 length: 15 amino acids. Germline V gives CDR1 MRHNA, CDR2 SNTAGT. V was shortened by 4 bases and J by 5 bases, with 16 bases between the two germline ends. The DNA of the CDR3 is TGTGCCAGCAGTGTTGCTGTTGGCGGCGAAGATACGCAGTATTTT. Translation gives CASSVAVGGEDTQYF.

The V gene is TRBV20-1, the J gene TRBJ1-3, with TRBD1 matching 8 bases. CDR1 is DFQATT and CDR2 is SNEGSKA in the germline V gene (reference sequence). Trimming at V came to 4 bases and at J to 3 bases, leaving 5 bases not matched to a gene. The CDR3 spans 14 residues. The DNA for the CDR3 is TGCAGTGCTACACAGGGGGGAAATGGAAACACCATATATTTT. Its protein is CSATQGGNGNTIYF.

This clonotype was counted a few times. The genes are TRBV4-2 and TRBJ1-3; a possible D gene is TRBD1 (5 bases). Germline-derived CDR1 and CDR2 are LGHNA and YNFKEQ. The CDR3 is made up of 17 amino acids. V gave up 0 bases and J gave up 0 bases, with 12 bases separating them. CDR3 in DNA: TGTGCCAGCAGCCAAGATCCGGGGGGATACTCTGGAAACACCATATATTTT. Amino acid sequence: CASSQDPGGYSGNTIYF.

The rearrangement uses TRBV7-9 and TRBJ2-5; D is ambiguous. V shed 1 base and J shed 2 bases, with 11 bases lying between them. Germline V gene sequence: CDR1 SEHNR, CDR2 FQNEAQ (reference sequence). The CDR3 loop spans 15 amino acids. The DNA of the CDR3 is TGTGCCAGCAGCTTAGTAGCCCAGCTTCAAGAGACCCAGTACTTC. Amino acids: CASSLVAQLQETQYF.

The chain links TRBV6-1 to TRBJ2-7; 7 bases match TRBD1. The CDR3 spans 16 residues. Trimming took 0 bases from V and 8 from J; bases not matched to a gene: 13. In germline, CDR1 is MNHNS, CDR2 SASEGT. Here the CDR3 reads CASSEARLTGSPQQYV. CDR3 coding DNA: TGTGCCAGCAGTGAAGCGCGTCTGACAGGGTCCCCACAGCAGTACGTC.

This clonotype was counted between two and nine times. The chain joins TRBV9 to TRBJ1-1; D not resolved. Per germline, CDR1 SGDLS and CDR2 YYNGEE. The CDR3 loop spans 16 amino acids. V lost 0 bases and J lost 4, with 16 bases in between. CDR3 sequence (DNA): TGTGCCAGCAGCGTAGATGCGGGAGTACAAGGCACTGAAGCTTTCTTT. Residues: CASSVDAGVQGTEAFF.

This clonotype was seen at least ten times. V is TRBV7-3 and J is TRBJ2-3; a weak D match, TRBD2 (5 bases). With 4 bases removed from V and 6 bases from J, the gap between germline ends came to 11 bases. This CDR3 region has 13 residues. Germline loops: CDR1 SGHTA, CDR2 FQGTGA. The CDR3 loop reads CASSSEVQDTQYF. In DNA form, the CDR3 reads TGTGCCAGCAGCTCGGAGGTACAGGATACGCAGTATTTT. The full variable domain, in which reference TRBV7-3 and TRBJ2-3 provide the parts outside the CDR3, is GAGVSQTPSNKVTEKGKYVELRCDPISGHTALYWYRQSLGQGPEFLIYFQGTGAADDSGLPNDRFFAVRPEGSVSTLKIQRTERGDSAVYLCASSSEVQDTQYFGPGTRLTVL.

Of note for this clonotype: One base away lies a much larger clone, so this may be a sequencing read error. This chain uses TRBV6-5 with TRBJ2-7; D possibly corresponds to TRBD2 (5 bases). V was trimmed by 5 bases and J by 3 bases, leaving 11 bases between them. Germline lookup yields CDR1 MNHEY and CDR2 SVGAGI. The CDR3 totals 13 residues. CDR3: CASSPGFRYEQYF. The CDR3 coding sequence is TGTGCCAGCAGTCCGGGATTCCGCTACGAGCAGTACTTC.